This T cell receptor (beta chain) was identified during a study of blood T cell repertoires in COVID-19. Study-wide context: Whether acute or convalescent, the COVID-19 samples came from the United States, Italy and Spain. The analysed material was cDNA or gDNA that came from T cells, B-cell-depleted T cells, or PBMCs.

Source study methods: Counts of nucleated cells, estimated from reference gene primer amplification, were obtained. Using immunoSEQ multiplex PCR, the repertoire was profiled, and TCRdb retains in-frame clones only, with some absent. That table supplies the V and J calls and clone size; D and trimming were determined from the DNA. Counted here are 100,000 to 120,000 clones, 70% to 90% occurring once; the ten biggest clones make up roughly 4.9%. The CDR3 spans 14 residues. Germline-derived CDR1 and CDR2 are MNHEY and SMNVEV (reference sequence). After removal of 5 bases from V and 4 bases from J, the junction contained 7 bases not matched to a gene.

The clonotype was recovered from a human donor in a cohort sampled during active COVID-19. What was sequenced was peripheral blood. The chain joins TRBV27 to TRBJ2-7; TRBD1 matches 8 bases. In DNA form, the CDR3 reads TGTGCCAGCAGTCCCAGGGGGCGAGAATACGAGCAGTACTTC. Translated: CASSPRGREYEQYF.